In its sample, the clone carrying this TCR beta chain was seen many times. The germline V gene encodes CDR1 DFQATT and CDR2 SNEGSKA (reference sequence). The CDR3 consists of 13 residues. Losses at the gene ends were 5 bases for V and 8 bases for J; bases not matched to a gene: 3. The sample belongs to a study of glioma-infiltrating T cells. The iRepertoire nested amplicon-rescue multiplex PCR amplified TCR alpha and beta CDR3s from RNA. TCRdb fed the multiplex PCR reads into MiXCR, producing one record per CDR3 protein. The repertoire includes about 93,000 distinct CDR3 sequences, approximately 39% of them detected once, and 35% to 40% sits in the top ten.

This receptor was taken from a human donor with low-grade glioma or glioblastoma, undergoing nonglioma brain surgery, or in good health (not recorded which). Sequencing was carried out using glioma tissue, nonneoplastic brain tissue, or PBMCs (not recorded which). The genes are TRBV20-1 and TRBJ2-1, with TRBD2 matching over 13 bases. The CDR3 loop reads CSAETSGRHEQFF. Written as DNA, the CDR3 is TGCAGTGCTGAGACTAGCGGGAGGCATGAGCAGTTCTTC.